A selection of T cell receptor beta chains follows, all from one sample in a study of T cell responses to AZD1222 COVID-19 vaccine. Profiling relied on immunoSEQ multiplex PCR, and the TCRdb table lists in-frame clones only, not all of them. The sample contains about 120,000 clones, roughly 88% of which appear only once. The sample here was peripheral blood, taken on day 0 of AZD1222 vaccination. The receptors derive from an adult in good health. Each CDR3 is given with its conserved first and last residue. D genes are given only for firm matches. Some rows have no size entry. The others give once, few or many, or a class for an expanded clone.

V gene: TRBV7-9; D gene: TRBD1; clone size: NA; J gene: TRBJ1-5; CDR3 DNA: TGTGCCAGCAGCTTGCAGGGGGTTAGCAATCAGCCCCAGCATTTT; CDR3 protein: CASSLQGVSNQPQHF
V gene: TRBV6-4; D gene: TRBD1; clone size: NA; J gene: TRBJ1-6; CDR3 DNA: TGTGCCAGCAAGGGACAGGGGAATTCACCCCTCCACTTT; CDR3 protein: CASKGQGNSPLHF
V gene: TRBV7-2; D gene: NA; clone size: NA; J gene: TRBJ1-5; CDR3 DNA: TGTGCCAGCAGCTCTAGCGCTGGGGCGGTCAAGCAGCCCCAGCATTTT; CDR3 protein: CASSSSAGAVKQPQHF
V gene: TRBV5-1; D gene: NA; clone size: once; J gene: TRBJ1-6; CDR3 DNA: TGCGCCAGCAGCTTGAGGACGGATTCACCCCTCCACTTT; CDR3 protein: CASSLRTDSPLHF
V gene: TRBV19; D gene: TRBD2; clone size: NA; J gene: TRBJ2-1; CDR3 DNA: TGTGCCAGTAGTAGGACTAGCGGGGTGCGAAATGAGCAGTTCTTC; CDR3 protein: CASSRTSGVRNEQFF
V gene: TRBV19; D gene: NA; clone size: NA; J gene: TRBJ1-4; CDR3 DNA: TGTGCCAGTAGTCTCGGATCGTACAGGGCCCCTAATGAAAAACTGTTTTTT; CDR3 protein: CASSLGSYRAPNEKLFF
V gene: TRBV7-3; D gene: NA; clone size: NA; J gene: TRBJ2-2; CDR3 DNA: TGTGCCAGCCGGCCAGCGCAAGTCGGGGAGCTGTTTTTT; CDR3 protein: CASRPAQVGELFF
V gene: TRBV10-3; D gene: NA; clone size: NA; J gene: TRBJ1-5; CDR3 DNA: TGTGCCATCAGTGGTGGAAGCAATCAGCCCCAGCATTTT; CDR3 protein: CAISGGSNQPQHF
V gene: TRBV5-8; D gene: TRBD2; clone size: NA; J gene: TRBJ2-1; CDR3 DNA: TGTGCCAGCAGCTTCGGGACTAGCCGGGTCTGGGAGCAGTTCTTC; CDR3 protein: CASSFGTSRVWEQFF
V gene: TRBV9; D gene: NA; clone size: NA; J gene: TRBJ2-3; CDR3 DNA: TGTGCCAGCAGCGCCTCCACAGATACGCAGTATTTT; CDR3 protein: CASSASTDTQYF
V gene: TRBV3-1/TRBV3-2; D gene: NA; clone size: NA; J gene: TRBJ2-6; CDR3 DNA: TGTGCCAGCAGCCAAGATCAGGTATTCTCTGGGGCCAACGTCCTGACTTTC; CDR3 protein: CASSQDQVFSGANVLTF
V gene: TRBV19; D gene: TRBD1; clone size: NA; J gene: TRBJ1-6; CDR3 DNA: TGTGCCAGTAGTGACAGGGGAAATAATTCACCCCTCCACTTT; CDR3 protein: CASSDRGNNSPLHF
V gene: TRBV3-1/TRBV3-2; D gene: NA; clone size: NA; J gene: TRBJ2-1; CDR3 DNA: TGTGCCAGCAAGCCAGGAAGGGGGTCCTACAATGAGCAGTTCTTC; CDR3 protein: CASKPGRGSYNEQFF
V gene: TRBV27; D gene: TRBD2; clone size: once; J gene: TRBJ2-5; CDR3 DNA: TGTGCCAGCAGCGAGGGACTAGATTCTGAGACCCAGTACTTC; CDR3 protein: CASSEGLDSETQYF
V gene: TRBV6-5; D gene: TRBD1; clone size: few; J gene: TRBJ1-2; CDR3 DNA: TGTGCCAGCACCGGACAGGGGGCGCGGAATGGCTACACCTTC; CDR3 protein: CASTGQGARNGYTF
V gene: TRBV4-3; D gene: TRBD2; clone size: NA; J gene: TRBJ2-7; CDR3 DNA: TGCGCCAGCAGCCAAGATACCAGCGGGGTCTACGAGCAGTACTTC; CDR3 protein: CASSQDTSGVYEQYF
V gene: TRBV5-1; D gene: TRBD2; clone size: NA; J gene: TRBJ2-5; CDR3 DNA: TGCGCCAGCAGCTACGGGACTAGCGGGATGGAGTACTTC; CDR3 protein: CASSYGTSGMEYF
V gene: TRBV12-5; D gene: NA; clone size: NA; J gene: TRBJ2-7; CDR3 DNA: TGTGCTAGTGGTTTGGGGGCATGGAGCTCCGGCGAGCAGTACTTC; CDR3 protein: CASGLGAWSSGEQYF